The 16 T cell receptor beta chains in this list originate from one sample, sequenced in a study of cytomegalovirus exposure and HLA in healthy donors. The PCR was carried out with 60 Vbeta primers and 13 Jbeta primers. The assay was immunoSEQ multiplex PCR, and TCRdb's table has in-frame clones only and misses some. This table holds over 150,000 clones, about 80% found once. Sequencing used PBMCs. These receptors were obtained from a woman between 25 and 40 years old in good health and CMV-seropositive.

This chain uses TRBV5-1 with TRBJ2-3, with TRBD2 identical over 13 bases. The CDR3 runs to 18 residues. With 4 bases clipped from V and 5 bases from J, the junction kept 13 bases outside the gene matches. Germline V gene lookup returns CDR1 SGHRS and CDR2 YFSETQ. CDR3 region: CASSLGTSGISVIDTQYF. As DNA, the CDR3 is TGCGCCAGCAGCCTGGGGACTAGCGGGATCAGCGTGATAGATACGCAGTATTTT.

This clone was seen just once. The rearrangement uses TRBV5-5 and TRBJ2-2, with 15 bases lining up with TRBD2. The CDR3 is 16 amino acids. J was trimmed by 6 bases and V by 3 bases; bases with no gene match: 3. The germline gives CDR1 SGHKS, CDR2 YYEKEE (reference sequence). CDR3 sequence (DNA): TGTGCCAGCAGCTCTAGGACTAGCGGGAGGGCCGGGGAGCTGTTTTTT. Protein product: CASSSRTSGRAGELFF.

In its sample, this clone was seen a few times. This rearrangement joins TRBV7-9 to TRBJ1-3; D gene ambiguous. V was clipped by 3 bases and J by 1 base, with 10 bases between them. Germline V gives CDR1 SEHNR, CDR2 FQNEAQ (reference sequence). The CDR3 is made up of 15 amino acids. The CDR3 reads CASSFAGISGNTIYF. DNA of the CDR3: TGTGCCAGCAGCTTCGCGGGGATTTCTGGAAACACCATATATTTT. The whole variable domain, filled in from reference TRBV7-9 and TRBJ1-3, reads DTGVSQNPRHKITKRGQNVTFRCDPISEHNRLYWYRQTLGQGPEFLTYFQNEAQLEKSRLLSDRFSAERPKGSFSTLEIQRTEQGDSAMYLCASSFAGISGNTIYFGEGSWLTVV.

The chain couples TRBV11-2 to TRBJ2-1; 7 bases map to TRBD2. This CDR3 is built from 15 residues. Germline CDR1 and CDR2: SGHAT and FQNNGV. V gave up 5 bases and J gave up 7 bases; unmatched junction bases: 11. For the CDR3, the DNA is TGTGCCAGCAGCCAGGACGTGGGAGGGCCGAATGAGCAGTTCTTC. Translating it yields CASSQDVGGPNEQFF.

This clone was seen a few times. This chain uses TRBV11-2 with TRBJ2-1, with D hard to call. CDR1 is SGHAT and CDR2 is FQNNGV in the germline V gene. Trimming removed 3 bases from V and 6 bases from J, with 12 bases in between. This CDR3 is built from 14 residues. As DNA, the CDR3 is TGTGCCAGCAGCTTCAACGTTCCCGGCAATGAGCAGTTCTTC. Protein product: CASSFNVPGNEQFF.

This clone was recorded once. The chain recombines TRBV27 with TRBJ2-7; D unresolved. Germline loops: CDR1 MNHEY, CDR2 SMNVEV (reference sequence). V was cut by 8 bases and J by 2 bases, with 7 bases left in between. This CDR3 spans 11 amino acids. The CDR3 loop reads CASHSPYEQYF. CDR3 nucleotides: TGTGCCAGCCACTCGCCCTACGAGCAGTACTTC.

This chain connects TRBV27 to TRBJ1-2; D not certain. The germline V gene has CDR1 MNHEY and CDR2 SMNVEV (reference sequence). The CDR3 covers 12 residues. The ends were cut back, 8 bases at V and 0 bases at J, with 7 bases in the middle. The CDR3 DNA is TGTGCCAGCGGCCTAGCTAACTATGGCTACACCTTC. This sequence encodes CASGLANYGYTF.

This chain connects TRBV25-1 to TRBJ1-5; the match to TRBD1 covers 7 bases. CDR3 length equals 16 residues. From germline, CDR1 is MGHDK and CDR2 SYGVNS. V shed 4 bases, J shed 2 bases, and the junction held 8 bases outside the gene matches. The DNA of the CDR3 is TGTGCCAGCAGTGGACAGGGAAGTGAGCGCAATCAGCCCCAGCATTTT. As protein: CASSGQGSERNQPQHF.

This rearrangement joins TRBV5-1 to TRBJ2-5; 7 bases are a match to TRBD1. The CDR3 is 14 residues long. Looked up from germline, CDR1 is SGHRS and CDR2 is YFSETQ. Trimming cost V 4 bases and J 1 base; bases outside gene matches: 4. CDR3 bases: TGCGCCAGCAGCGTAGGGACAGCCCAAGAGACCCAGTACTTC. Translation: CASSVGTAQETQYF.

The rearrangement links TRBV6-4 to TRBJ2-3; 11 bases line up with TRBD2. The CDR3 totals 17 residues. J was trimmed by 0 bases and V by 3 bases; bases with no gene match: 5. Germline lookup yields CDR1 MRHNA and CDR2 SNTAGT. Here the CDR3 reads CASSEGTSGRSTDTQYF. The DNA of the CDR3 is TGTGCCAGCAGTGAAGGAACTAGCGGGAGAAGCACAGATACGCAGTATTTT.

The chain combines TRBV21-1 with TRBJ2-7; the DNA was not used to check the table's D call, TRBD2. TRBV21-1 is reported as a pseudogene. CDR3 length equals 16 residues. CDR3 coding DNA: TGTGCCAGCAGCAAAGGGGCTGGGACTAACGGAAACGAGCAGTACTTC. It is translated as CASSKGAGTNGNEQYF.

The rearrangement uses TRBV4-3 and TRBJ2-7; 8 bases map to TRBD2. The CDR3 is 15 residues long. Germline CDR1 and CDR2: LGHNA and YSLEER. Germline trimming cut 3 bases from V and 1 base from J; bases unmatched to any gene: 5. The CDR3 nucleotides are TGCGCCAGCAGCCAGGGGACTAGAGGTTCCTACGAGCAGTACTTC. Its protein product is CASSQGTRGSYEQYF.

The CDR3, as DNA: TGCGCCAGCAGCTTGGGACACTCGAACACTGAAGCTTTCTTT. This encodes CASSLGHSNTEAFF. The chain joins TRBV5-1 to TRBJ1-1; D remains ambiguous. The CDR3 has 14 amino acids. Trimming removed 0 bases from V and 1 base from J, with 7 bases in between. CDR1 and CDR2 from the germline V gene are SGHRS and YFSETQ. Looking up the rest from reference TRBV5-1 and TRBJ1-1 gives the full variable domain: KAGVTQTPRYLIKTRGQQVTLSCSPISGHRSVSWYQQTPGQGLQFLFEYFSETQRNKGNFPGRFSGRQFSNSRSEMNVSTLELGDSALYLCASSLGHSNTEAFFGQGTRLTVV.

The sample holds a few counts of this clone. The V call is TRBV7-8, the J call TRBJ2-7, with D perhaps matching TRBD2 (5 bases). The CDR3 runs to 14 residues. Germline assignment: CDR1 SGHVS and CDR2 FQNEAQ. Trimming cost V 5 bases and J 2 bases, with 13 bases left between them. The DNA for the CDR3 is TGTGCCAGCAGCCTAACGGAGGCTCCCTACGAGCAGTACTTC. Translation gives CASSLTEAPYEQYF. Full variable domain (rest looked up from reference TRBV7-8 and TRBJ2-7): GAGVSQSPRYKVAKRGQDVALRCDPISGHVSLFWYQQALGQGPEFLTYFQNEAQLDKSGLPSDRFFAERPEGSVSTLKIQRTQQEDSAVYLCASSLTEAPYEQYFGPGTRLTVT.

This clone was counted only a few times. The rearrangement uses TRBV4-3 and TRBJ2-5; 7 nucleotides line up with TRBD1. The CDR3 loop spans 15 amino acids. With 0 bases clipped from V and 2 bases from J, the junction kept 3 bases outside the gene matches. Germline CDR1 reads LGHNA; CDR2 reads YSLEER. The CDR3 DNA is TGCGCCAGCAGCCAAGATTACAGGGGTCAAGAGACCCAGTACTTC. This translates into CASSQDYRGQETQYF.

This chain joins TRBV21-1 and TRBJ2-1; TRBD2, the D gene given by the table, was not confirmed from the DNA. TRBV21-1 is an annotated pseudogene. The CDR3 runs to 19 residues. Here the CDR3 reads CASSLTGTSGRNSYNEQFF. CDR3 coding DNA: TGTGCCAGCAGCCTAACCGGGACTAGCGGGAGAAACTCCTACAATGAGCAGTTCTTC.